The rows below give T cell receptor beta chains drawn from one sample of a study of T cells in Graves' hyperthyroidism and ophthalmopathy. TCRdb reprocessed the multiplex PCR reads with MiXCR, giving one entry per CDR3 protein. Among under 350,000 distinct CDR3 sequences, roughly an eighth were seen once, and the ten largest hold roughly 8.2%. Sequencing was performed on blood. The receptors derive from a woman aged 40 to 50 with Graves' hyperthyroidism. Each CDR3 is given with its conserved first and last residue. Fields, in order: clone size, J gene, V gene, D gene, CDR3 DNA, CDR3 protein. The D gene is left open where the match is weak. The size of a clone is reported for some rows only, either as once, few or many, or as a class for expanded clones.

abundance: many
j_gene: TRBJ2-7
v_gene: TRBV6-1
d_gene: TRBD1
CDR3nt: TGTGCCAGCAGTGAGCCAGGGACAGCCAGATCCTACGAGCAGTACTTC
CDR3aa: CASSEPGTARSYEQYF

abundance: NA
j_gene: TRBJ2-3
v_gene: TRBV29-1
d_gene: NA
CDR3nt: TGCAGCGCTCGGATTTCGGACACGCAGTATTTT
CDR3aa: CSARISDTQYF

abundance: many
j_gene: TRBJ1-4
v_gene: TRBV27
d_gene: TRBD1
CDR3nt: TGTGCCAGCACCCCTCGACAGGGGGGTAATGAAAAACTGTTTTTT
CDR3aa: CASTPRQGGNEKLFF

abundance: many
j_gene: TRBJ1-2
v_gene: TRBV11-3
d_gene: NA
CDR3nt: TGTGCCAGCAGCACCCGGGGAGGCTACACCTTC
CDR3aa: CASSTRGGYTF

abundance: many
j_gene: TRBJ1-1
v_gene: TRBV6-1
d_gene: NA
CDR3nt: TGTGCCAGCAGTGAAACTGGGAACACTGAAGCTTTCTTT
CDR3aa: CASSETGNTEAFF

abundance: NA
j_gene: TRBJ2-5
v_gene: TRBV7-2
d_gene: TRBD2
CDR3nt: TGTGCCAACAAGCGGGAGGGAGGGGAGACCCAGTACTTC
CDR3aa: CANKREGGETQYF

abundance: few
j_gene: TRBJ2-7
v_gene: TRBV18
d_gene: NA
CDR3nt: TGTGCCAGCTCACCTTCACAGGGAGATGAGGAGCAGTACTTC
CDR3aa: CASSPSQGDEEQYF

abundance: many
j_gene: TRBJ2-1
v_gene: TRBV11-2
d_gene: NA
CDR3nt: TGTGCCAGCAGCTTTTCCCTAGAGGGATACAATGAGCAGTTCTTC
CDR3aa: CASSFSLEGYNEQFF

abundance: NA
j_gene: TRBJ1-1
v_gene: TRBV18
d_gene: NA
CDR3nt: TGTGCCAGCTCACCACCATCAAGAGGGCAAGGAGTTGAAGCTTTCTTT
CDR3aa: CASSPPSRGQGVEAFF

abundance: NA
j_gene: TRBJ2-7
v_gene: TRBV20-1
d_gene: TRBD2
CDR3nt: TGCAGTGCTAGGGCCGGGACTAGCGGCCCCTACGAGCAGTACTTC
CDR3aa: CSARAGTSGPYEQYF

abundance: many
j_gene: TRBJ2-3
v_gene: TRBV7-2
d_gene: TRBD2
CDR3nt: TGTGCCAGCAGCTTAGCCTCTAGCGGTATAAGCACAGATACGCAGTATTTT
CDR3aa: CASSLASSGISTDTQYF

abundance: many
j_gene: TRBJ2-5
v_gene: TRBV2
d_gene: NA
CDR3nt: TGTGCCAGCAGTCTGGGCCAGACCCAGTACTTC
CDR3aa: CASSLGQTQYF

abundance: few
j_gene: TRBJ2-7
v_gene: TRBV18
d_gene: NA
CDR3nt: TGTGCCAGCTCACGGTCCAGGGGAGAGGGCTACGAGCAGTACTTC
CDR3aa: CASSRSRGEGYEQYF

abundance: many
j_gene: TRBJ1-6
v_gene: TRBV11-2
d_gene: NA
CDR3nt: TGTGCCAGCAGCGACCCCAGGGTGGGTTATCCCCTCCACTTT
CDR3aa: CASSDPRVGYPLHF

abundance: many
j_gene: TRBJ2-7
v_gene: TRBV27
d_gene: NA
CDR3nt: TGTGCCAGCAGTTTAGGGAATACAGGGTTCGAGCAGTACTTC
CDR3aa: CASSLGNTGFEQYF

abundance: many
j_gene: TRBJ2-1
v_gene: TRBV2
d_gene: TRBD2
CDR3nt: TGTGCCACCCAAAGACTAGCGGGAGGGTCTAAGGAGCAGTTCTTC
CDR3aa: CATQRLAGGSKEQFF

abundance: many
j_gene: TRBJ1-5
v_gene: TRBV3-1
d_gene: NA
CDR3nt: TGTGCCAGCAGCCAAGATGCGGAGGGTGATCAGCCCCAGCATTTT
CDR3aa: CASSQDAEGDQPQHF

abundance: many
j_gene: TRBJ2-7
v_gene: TRBV20-1
d_gene: TRBD1
CDR3nt: TGCAGTGCTGATCCGGGACAGGGCTACGAGCAGTACTTC
CDR3aa: CSADPGQGYEQYF

abundance: many
j_gene: TRBJ2-7
v_gene: TRBV20-1
d_gene: TRBD2
CDR3nt: TGCAGTGCACCGAAGCAAGCGGGAGGGATCCCCTCCTACGAGCAGTACTTC
CDR3aa: CSAPKQAGGIPSYEQYF

abundance: many
j_gene: TRBJ1-5
v_gene: TRBV6-5
d_gene: NA
CDR3nt: TGTGCCAGCCGGTCGGGCGATCAGCCCCAGCATTTT
CDR3aa: CASRSGDQPQHF

abundance: many
j_gene: TRBJ1-4
v_gene: TRBV24-1
d_gene: NA
CDR3nt: TGTGCCACCAGTGCGTCCCGGGACAATAATGAAAAACTGTTTTTT
CDR3aa: CATSASRDNNEKLFF

abundance: NA
j_gene: TRBJ1-3
v_gene: TRBV7-9
d_gene: NA
CDR3nt: TGTGCCAGCAGCTTAGCGCCAGGGGCTGGAAACACCATATATTTT
CDR3aa: CASSLAPGAGNTIYF

abundance: few
j_gene: TRBJ2-1
v_gene: TRBV6-1
d_gene: TRBD2
CDR3nt: TGTGCCAGCAGGTTAACCGGGACTAGCGTCTACAATGAGCAGTTCTTC
CDR3aa: CASRLTGTSVYNEQFF

abundance: NA
j_gene: TRBJ1-2
v_gene: TRBV5-4
d_gene: TRBD1
CDR3nt: TGTGCCAGCAGCTTAGCGCAGGGGGCGGATTATGGCTACACCTTC
CDR3aa: CASSLAQGADYGYTF

abundance: few
j_gene: TRBJ2-3
v_gene: TRBV5-1
d_gene: TRBD2
CDR3nt: TGCGCCAGCAGCATAGGACTAGCGTTTAAAGATACGCAGTATTTT
CDR3aa: CASSIGLAFKDTQYF

abundance: many
j_gene: TRBJ2-2
v_gene: TRBV30
d_gene: TRBD2
CDR3nt: TGTGCCTGGAACCCACTAGCGGCGGACACCGGGGAGCTGTTTTTT
CDR3aa: CAWNPLAADTGELFF

abundance: many
j_gene: TRBJ2-7
v_gene: TRBV7-9
d_gene: TRBD2
CDR3nt: TGTGCCAGCAGCTTTCTGCGGGAGGTTCCAGGGGACGAGCAGTACTTC
CDR3aa: CASSFLREVPGDEQYF

abundance: many
j_gene: TRBJ2-5
v_gene: TRBV11-2
d_gene: TRBD1
CDR3nt: TGTGCCAGCAGCTCATCTGGACAGGGAGAGACCCAGTACTTC
CDR3aa: CASSSSGQGETQYF

abundance: NA
j_gene: TRBJ1-5
v_gene: TRBV7-8
d_gene: NA
CDR3nt: TGTGCCAGCAGCCCCGGGGTAGCGCGTGGCAGTCAGCCCCAGCATTTT
CDR3aa: CASSPGVARGSQPQHF

abundance: NA
j_gene: TRBJ1-5
v_gene: TRBV3-1
d_gene: NA
CDR3nt: TGTGCCAGCAGCGGAGGGCGGTATCAGCCCCAGCATTTT
CDR3aa: CASSGGRYQPQHF

abundance: NA
j_gene: TRBJ1-1
v_gene: TRBV5-1
d_gene: NA
CDR3nt: TGCGCCAGCAGCTTAGATAGTATGGCGAACACTGAAGCTTTCTTT
CDR3aa: CASSLDSMANTEAFF

abundance: few
j_gene: TRBJ2-7
v_gene: TRBV20-1
d_gene: NA
CDR3nt: TGCAGTGCTAGAGTGACCTTCTCCGGGGAGCAGTACTTC
CDR3aa: CSARVTFSGEQYF

abundance: NA
j_gene: TRBJ2-2
v_gene: TRBV19
d_gene: TRBD2
CDR3nt: TGTGCCAGCAGCCGGGGACTAGCGGGTGTGGAGCTGTTTTTT
CDR3aa: CASSRGLAGVELFF

abundance: NA
j_gene: TRBJ2-7
v_gene: TRBV6-1
d_gene: NA
CDR3nt: TGTGCCAGCAGTGAGCGGGACAGCCTATACGAGCAGTACTTC
CDR3aa: CASSERDSLYEQYF

abundance: many
j_gene: TRBJ2-3
v_gene: TRBV29-1
d_gene: TRBD2
CDR3nt: TGCAGCGTTGGGACTAGCGGAACCGGGGATACGCAGTATTTT
CDR3aa: CSVGTSGTGDTQYF

abundance: NA
j_gene: TRBJ2-5
v_gene: TRBV7-9
d_gene: TRBD2
CDR3nt: TGTGCCAGCAGCCGAGGAGCGGGAGGGCCCCGGGAGACCCAGTACTTC
CDR3aa: CASSRGAGGPRETQYF

abundance: few
j_gene: TRBJ1-3
v_gene: TRBV11-3
d_gene: NA
CDR3nt: TGTGCCAGCAGCTTAGAGGCCTGGGAGTATCGAAACACCATATATTTT
CDR3aa: CASSLEAWEYRNTIYF

abundance: many
j_gene: TRBJ2-2
v_gene: TRBV7-2
d_gene: TRBD2
CDR3nt: TGTGCCAGCAGTACCGGACTAGTCGGAGGGGAGCTGTTTTTT
CDR3aa: CASSTGLVGGELFF

abundance: NA
j_gene: TRBJ1-3
v_gene: TRBV12-3/TRBV12-4
d_gene: NA
CDR3nt: TGTGCCAGCAGTTTTTTGGTAGGAAACACCATATATTTT
CDR3aa: CASSFLVGNTIYF